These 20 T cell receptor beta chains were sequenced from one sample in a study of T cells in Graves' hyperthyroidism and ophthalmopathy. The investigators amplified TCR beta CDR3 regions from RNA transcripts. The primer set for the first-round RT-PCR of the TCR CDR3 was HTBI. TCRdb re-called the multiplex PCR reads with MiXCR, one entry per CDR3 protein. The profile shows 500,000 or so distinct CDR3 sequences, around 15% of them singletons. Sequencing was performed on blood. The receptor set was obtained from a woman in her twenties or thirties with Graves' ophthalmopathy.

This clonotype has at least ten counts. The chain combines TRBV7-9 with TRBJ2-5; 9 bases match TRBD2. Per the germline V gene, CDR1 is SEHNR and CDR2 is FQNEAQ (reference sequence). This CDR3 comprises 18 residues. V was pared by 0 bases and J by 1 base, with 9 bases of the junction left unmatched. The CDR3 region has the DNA TGTGCCAGCAGCTTAGCTAGCGGGAGATCCGGGCCCCAAGAGACCCAGTACTTC. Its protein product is CASSLASGRSGPQETQYF. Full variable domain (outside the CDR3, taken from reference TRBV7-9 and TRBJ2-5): DTGVSQNPRHKITKRGQNVTFRCDPISEHNRLYWYRQTLGQGPEFLTYFQNEAQLEKSRLLSDRFSAERPKGSFSTLEIQRTEQGDSAMYLCASSLASGRSGPQETQYFGPGTRLLVL.

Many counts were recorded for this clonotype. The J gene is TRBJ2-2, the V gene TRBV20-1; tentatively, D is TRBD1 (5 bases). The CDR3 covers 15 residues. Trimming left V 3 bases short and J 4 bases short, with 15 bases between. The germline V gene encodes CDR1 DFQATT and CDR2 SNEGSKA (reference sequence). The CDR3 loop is CSARRQGLRTGELFF. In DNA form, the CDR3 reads TGCAGTGCTAGGCGGCAGGGTTTGCGCACCGGGGAGCTGTTTTTT.

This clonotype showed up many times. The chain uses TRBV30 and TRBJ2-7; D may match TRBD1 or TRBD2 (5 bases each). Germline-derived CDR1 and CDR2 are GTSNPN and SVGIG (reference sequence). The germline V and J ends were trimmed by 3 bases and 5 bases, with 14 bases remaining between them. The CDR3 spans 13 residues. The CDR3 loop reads CAWSAAVGDEQYF. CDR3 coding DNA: TGTGCCTGGAGCGCTGCCGTGGGGGACGAGCAGTACTTC.

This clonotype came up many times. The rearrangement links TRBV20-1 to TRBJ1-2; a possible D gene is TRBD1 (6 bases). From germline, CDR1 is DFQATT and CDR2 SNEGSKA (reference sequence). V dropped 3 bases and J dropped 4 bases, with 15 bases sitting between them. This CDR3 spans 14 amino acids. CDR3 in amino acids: CSASWVQGGYGYTF. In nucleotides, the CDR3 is TGCAGTGCTAGTTGGGTCCAAGGGGGCTATGGCTACACCTTC.

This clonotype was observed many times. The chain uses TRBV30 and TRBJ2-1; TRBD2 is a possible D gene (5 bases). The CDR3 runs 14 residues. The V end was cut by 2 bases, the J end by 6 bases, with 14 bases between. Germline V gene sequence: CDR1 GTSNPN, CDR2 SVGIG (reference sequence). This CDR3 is CAWSPRGGPNEQFF. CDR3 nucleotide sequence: TGTGCCTGGAGTCCCCGAGGCGGGCCCAATGAGCAGTTCTTC. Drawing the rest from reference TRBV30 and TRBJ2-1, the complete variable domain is SQTIHQWPATLVQPVGSPLSLECTVEGTSNPNLYWYRQAAGRGLQLLFYSVGIGQISSEVPQNLSASRPQDRQFILSSKKLLLSDSGFYLCAWSPRGGPNEQFFGPGTRLTVL.

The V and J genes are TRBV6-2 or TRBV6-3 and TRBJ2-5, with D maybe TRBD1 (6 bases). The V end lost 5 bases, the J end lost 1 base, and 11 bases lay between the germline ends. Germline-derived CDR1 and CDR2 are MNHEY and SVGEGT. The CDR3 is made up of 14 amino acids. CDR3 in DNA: TGTGCCAGCAGTGTAAGGACAGTCCAAGAGACCCAGTACTTC. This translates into CASSVRTVQETQYF.

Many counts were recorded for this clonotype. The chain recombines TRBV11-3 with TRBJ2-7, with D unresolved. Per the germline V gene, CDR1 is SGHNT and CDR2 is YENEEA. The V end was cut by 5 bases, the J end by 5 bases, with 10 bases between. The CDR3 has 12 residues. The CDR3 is CASSPLLHEQYF. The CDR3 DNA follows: TGTGCCAGCAGCCCTCTACTTCACGAGCAGTACTTC.

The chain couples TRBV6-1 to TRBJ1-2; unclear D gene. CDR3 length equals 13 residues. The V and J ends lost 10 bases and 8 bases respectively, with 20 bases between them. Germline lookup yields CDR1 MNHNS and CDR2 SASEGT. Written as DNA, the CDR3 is TGTGCCACTAAAGAGGGCTCACTTGAGGGCTACACCTTC. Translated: CATKEGSLEGYTF.

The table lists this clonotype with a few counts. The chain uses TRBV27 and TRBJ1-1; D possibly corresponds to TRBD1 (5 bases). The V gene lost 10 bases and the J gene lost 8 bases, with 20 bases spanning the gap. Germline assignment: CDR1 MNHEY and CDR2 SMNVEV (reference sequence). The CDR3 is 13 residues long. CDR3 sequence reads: CATGVQGYSEAFF. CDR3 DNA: TGTGCCACTGGGGTCCAGGGATACTCCGAAGCTTTCTTT.

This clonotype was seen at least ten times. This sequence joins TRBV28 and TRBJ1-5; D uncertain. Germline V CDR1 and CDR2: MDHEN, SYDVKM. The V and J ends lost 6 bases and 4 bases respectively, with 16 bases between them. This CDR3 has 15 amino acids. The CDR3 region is CASRDLKLLNQPQHF. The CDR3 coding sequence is TGTGCCAGCAGGGATCTAAAACTTTTAAATCAGCCCCAGCATTTT.

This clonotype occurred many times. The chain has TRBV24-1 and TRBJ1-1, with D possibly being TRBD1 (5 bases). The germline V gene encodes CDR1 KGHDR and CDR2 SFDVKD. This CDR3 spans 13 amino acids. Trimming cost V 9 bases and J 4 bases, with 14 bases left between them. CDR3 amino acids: CATAGTARTEAFF. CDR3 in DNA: TGTGCCACCGCAGGGACGGCCCGCACTGAAGCTTTCTTT.

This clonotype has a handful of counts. CDR3 nucleotide sequence: TGCGCCAGCAGCTTGTCGCTAGCGGAACGCACAGATACGCAGTATTTT. It yields the protein CASSLSLAERTDTQYF. The chain joins TRBV5-1 to TRBJ2-3, with 7 bases identical to TRBD2. CDR1 is SGHRS, CDR2 YFSETQ, per germline. The CDR3 consists of 16 residues. J gave up 1 base and V 1 base, and 6 bases lay outside the gene matches.

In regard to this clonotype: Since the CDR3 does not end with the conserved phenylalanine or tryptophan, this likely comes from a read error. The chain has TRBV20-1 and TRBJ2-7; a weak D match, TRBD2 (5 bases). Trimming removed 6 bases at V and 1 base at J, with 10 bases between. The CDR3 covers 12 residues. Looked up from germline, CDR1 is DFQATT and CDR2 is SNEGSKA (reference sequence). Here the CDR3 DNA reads TGCAGTGCACACCGGGATTCCTACGAGCAGTACTCC. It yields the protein CSAHRDSYEQYS.

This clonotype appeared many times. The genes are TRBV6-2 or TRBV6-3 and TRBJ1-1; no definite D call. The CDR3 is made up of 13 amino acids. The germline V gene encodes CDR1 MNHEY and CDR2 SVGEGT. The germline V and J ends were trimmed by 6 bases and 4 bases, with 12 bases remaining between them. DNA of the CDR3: TGTGCCAGCAGGGACGGTGGAGGCACTGAAGCTTTCTTT. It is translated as CASRDGGGTEAFF.

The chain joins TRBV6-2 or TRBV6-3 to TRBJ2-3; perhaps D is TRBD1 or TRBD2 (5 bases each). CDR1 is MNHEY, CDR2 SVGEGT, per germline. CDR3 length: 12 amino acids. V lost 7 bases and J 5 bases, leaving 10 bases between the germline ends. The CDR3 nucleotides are TGTGCCAGCAATTCGGGGCGAGATACGCAGTATTTT. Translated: CASNSGRDTQYF.

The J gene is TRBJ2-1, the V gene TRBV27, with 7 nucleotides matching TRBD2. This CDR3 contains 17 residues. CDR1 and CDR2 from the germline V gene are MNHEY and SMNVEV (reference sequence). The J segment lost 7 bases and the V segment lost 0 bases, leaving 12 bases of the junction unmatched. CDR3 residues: CASSLSLGLAALNEQFF. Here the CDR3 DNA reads TGTGCCAGCAGTTTATCCCTGGGGCTAGCGGCATTAAATGAGCAGTTCTTC.

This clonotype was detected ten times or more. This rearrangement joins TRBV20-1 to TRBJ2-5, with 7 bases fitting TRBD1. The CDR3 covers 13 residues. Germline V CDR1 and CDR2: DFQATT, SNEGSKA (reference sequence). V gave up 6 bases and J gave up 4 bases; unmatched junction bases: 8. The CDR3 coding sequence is TGCAGTGCCGAACGAACAGGGGTAGAGACCCAGTACTTC. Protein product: CSAERTGVETQYF.

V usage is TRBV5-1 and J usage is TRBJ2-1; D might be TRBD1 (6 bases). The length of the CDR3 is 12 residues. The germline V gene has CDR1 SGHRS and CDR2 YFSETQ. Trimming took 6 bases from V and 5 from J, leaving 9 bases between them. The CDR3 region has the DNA TGCGCCAGCAAAACAGGGCACAATGAGCAGTTCTTC. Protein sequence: CASKTGHNEQFF. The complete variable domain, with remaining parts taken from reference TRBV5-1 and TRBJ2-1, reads KAGVTQTPRYLIKTRGQQVTLSCSPISGHRSVSWYQQTPGQGLQFLFEYFSETQRNKGNFPGRFSGRQFSNSRSEMNVSTLELGDSALYLCASKTGHNEQFFGPGTRLTVL.

CDR3 sequence: CASSLGLAGGPETQYF. DNA for the CDR3: TGTGCCAGCAGCTTAGGGCTAGCGGGAGGGCCGGAGACCCAGTACTTC. The rearrangement uses TRBV11-1 and TRBJ2-5; 12 bases agree with TRBD2. CDR1 and CDR2 (germline): SGHAT, FQDESV (reference sequence). The CDR3 extends over 16 amino acids. After removal of 1 base from V and 5 bases from J, the junction contained 5 bases not matched to a gene.

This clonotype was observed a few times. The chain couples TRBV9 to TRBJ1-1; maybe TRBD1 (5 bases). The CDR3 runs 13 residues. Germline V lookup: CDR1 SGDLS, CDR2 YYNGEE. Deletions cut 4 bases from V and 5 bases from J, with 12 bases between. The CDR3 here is CASSIGGGTEAFF. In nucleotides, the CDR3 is TGTGCCAGCAGCATAGGCGGGGGTACTGAAGCTTTCTTT.